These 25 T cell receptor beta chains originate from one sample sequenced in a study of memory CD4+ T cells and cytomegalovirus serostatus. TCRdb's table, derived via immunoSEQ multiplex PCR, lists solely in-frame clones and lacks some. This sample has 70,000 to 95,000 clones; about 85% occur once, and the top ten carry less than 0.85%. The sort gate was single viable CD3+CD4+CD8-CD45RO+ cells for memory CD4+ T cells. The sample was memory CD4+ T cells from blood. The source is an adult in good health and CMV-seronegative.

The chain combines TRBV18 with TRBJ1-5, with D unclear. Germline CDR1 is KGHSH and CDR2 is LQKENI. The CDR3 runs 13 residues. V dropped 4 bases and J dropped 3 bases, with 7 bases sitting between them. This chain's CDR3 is CASSQDVNQPQHF. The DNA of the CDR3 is TGTGCCAGCTCACAGGACGTCAATCAGCCCCAGCATTTT.

CDR3 in amino acids: CASALWTGAGYEQYF. In DNA, the CDR3 is TGTGCCAGTGCCCTTTGGACAGGAGCGGGGTACGAGCAGTACTTC. The gene calls are TRBV19 and TRBJ2-7; D tentatively reads TRBD1 or TRBD2 (7 bases each). The CDR3 contains 15 residues. The V end lost 8 bases, the J end lost 4 bases, and 21 bases lay between the germline ends. Germline V gene lookup returns CDR1 LNHDA and CDR2 SQIVND (reference sequence).

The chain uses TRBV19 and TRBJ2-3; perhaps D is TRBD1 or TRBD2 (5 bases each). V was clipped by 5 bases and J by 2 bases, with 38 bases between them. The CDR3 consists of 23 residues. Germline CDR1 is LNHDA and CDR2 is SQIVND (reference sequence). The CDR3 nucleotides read TGTGCCAGTAGTGGGGGTGTAGGTCGGGACGGAAGAGTTGGCCACCCGTCCACAGATACGCAGTATTTT. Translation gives CASSGGVGRDGRVGHPSTDTQYF.

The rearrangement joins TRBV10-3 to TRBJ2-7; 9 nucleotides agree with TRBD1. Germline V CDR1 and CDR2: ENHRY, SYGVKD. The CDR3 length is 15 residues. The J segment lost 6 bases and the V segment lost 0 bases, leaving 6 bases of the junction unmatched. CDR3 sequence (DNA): TGTGCCATCAGTGAGTCGAAGACAGGGGGAGTCGAGCAGTACTTC. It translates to CAISESKTGGVEQYF.

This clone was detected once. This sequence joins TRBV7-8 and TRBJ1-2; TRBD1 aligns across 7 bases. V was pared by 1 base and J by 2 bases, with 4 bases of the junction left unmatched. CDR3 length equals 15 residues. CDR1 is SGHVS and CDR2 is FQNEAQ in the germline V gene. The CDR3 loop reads CASSLVRQGNYGYTF. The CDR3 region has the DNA TGTGCCAGCAGCTTAGTGAGACAGGGAAACTATGGCTACACCTTC.

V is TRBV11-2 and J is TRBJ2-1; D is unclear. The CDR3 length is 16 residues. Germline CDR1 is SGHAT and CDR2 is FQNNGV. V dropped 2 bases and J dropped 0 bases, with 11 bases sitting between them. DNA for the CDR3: TGTGCCAGCAGCTTATCGGCGGCTAGCTCCTACAATGAGCAGTTCTTC. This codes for CASSLSAASSYNEQFF.

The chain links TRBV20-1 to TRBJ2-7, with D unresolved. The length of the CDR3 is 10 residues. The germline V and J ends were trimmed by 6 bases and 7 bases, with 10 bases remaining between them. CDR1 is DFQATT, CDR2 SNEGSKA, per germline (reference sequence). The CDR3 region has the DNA TGCAGTGCCCCCCTAGTAGAGCAGTACTTC. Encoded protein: CSAPLVEQYF.

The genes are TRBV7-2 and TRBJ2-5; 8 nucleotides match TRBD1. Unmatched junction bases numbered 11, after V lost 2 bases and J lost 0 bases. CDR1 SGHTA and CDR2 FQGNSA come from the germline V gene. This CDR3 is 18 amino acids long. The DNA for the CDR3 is TGTGCCAGCAGCTTAAGAGCCGGGGACAGGAGATACCAAGAGACCCAGTACTTC. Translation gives CASSLRAGDRRYQETQYF. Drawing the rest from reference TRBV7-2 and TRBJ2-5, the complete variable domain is GAGVSQSPSNKVTEKGKDVELRCDPISGHTALYWYRQSLGQGLEFLIYFQGNSAPDKSGLPSDRFSAERTGGSVSTLTIQRTQQEDSAVYLCASSLRAGDRRYQETQYFGPGTRLLVL.

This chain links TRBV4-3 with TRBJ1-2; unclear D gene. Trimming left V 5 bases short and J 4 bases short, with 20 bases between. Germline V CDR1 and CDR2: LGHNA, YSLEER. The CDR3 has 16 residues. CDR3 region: CASSGGQSLASYGYTF. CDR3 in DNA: TGCGCCAGCAGCGGAGGCCAAAGTCTCGCTAGCTATGGCTACACCTTC.

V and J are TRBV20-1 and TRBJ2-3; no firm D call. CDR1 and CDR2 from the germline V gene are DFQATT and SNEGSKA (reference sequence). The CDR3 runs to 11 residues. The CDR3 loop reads CGGRWTDTQYF. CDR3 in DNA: TGCGGTGGGCGGTGGACAGATACGCAGTATTTT.

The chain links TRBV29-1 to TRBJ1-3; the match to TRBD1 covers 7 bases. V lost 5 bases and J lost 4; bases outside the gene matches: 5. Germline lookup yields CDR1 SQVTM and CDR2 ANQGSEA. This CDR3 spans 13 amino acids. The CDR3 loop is CSVRQGPGNTIYF. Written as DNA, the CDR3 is TGCAGCGTTCGACAGGGCCCCGGAAACACCATATATTTT.

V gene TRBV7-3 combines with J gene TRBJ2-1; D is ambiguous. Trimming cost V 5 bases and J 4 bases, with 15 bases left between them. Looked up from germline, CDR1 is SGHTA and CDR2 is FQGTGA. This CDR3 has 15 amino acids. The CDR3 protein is CASSPGPLGYNEQFF. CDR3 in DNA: TGTGCCAGCAGCCCCGGCCCTCTCGGGTACAATGAGCAGTTCTTC.

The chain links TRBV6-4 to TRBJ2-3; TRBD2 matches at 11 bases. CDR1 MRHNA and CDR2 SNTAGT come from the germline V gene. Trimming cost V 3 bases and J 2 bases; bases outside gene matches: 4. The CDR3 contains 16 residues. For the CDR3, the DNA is TGTGCCAGCAGTGATCTAGCGGGGGGCATCACAGATACGCAGTATTTT. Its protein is CASSDLAGGITDTQYF.

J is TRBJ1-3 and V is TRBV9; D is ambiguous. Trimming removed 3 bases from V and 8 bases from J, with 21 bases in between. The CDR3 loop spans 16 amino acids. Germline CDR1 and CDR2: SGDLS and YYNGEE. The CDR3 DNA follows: TGTGCCAGCAGCGCCCCGACGGGGTCGCAGATGGACACCATATATTTT. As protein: CASSAPTGSQMDTIYF.

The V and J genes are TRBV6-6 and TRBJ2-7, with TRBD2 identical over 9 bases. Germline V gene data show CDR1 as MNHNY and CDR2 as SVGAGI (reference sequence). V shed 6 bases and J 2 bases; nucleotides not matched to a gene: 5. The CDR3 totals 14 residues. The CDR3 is CASSSAGGPYEQYF. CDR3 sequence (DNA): TGTGCCAGCAGCAGTGCGGGGGGGCCCTACGAGCAGTACTTC.

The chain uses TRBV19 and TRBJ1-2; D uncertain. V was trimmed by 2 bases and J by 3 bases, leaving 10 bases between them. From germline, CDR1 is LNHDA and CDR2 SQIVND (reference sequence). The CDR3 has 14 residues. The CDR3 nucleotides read TGTGCCAGTAGTATACGGCCTAGGGACTATGGCTACACCTTC. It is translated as CASSIRPRDYGYTF.

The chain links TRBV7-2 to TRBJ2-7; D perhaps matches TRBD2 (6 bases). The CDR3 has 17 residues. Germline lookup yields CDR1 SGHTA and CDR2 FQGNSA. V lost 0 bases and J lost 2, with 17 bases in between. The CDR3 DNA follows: TGTGCCAGCAGCTTAGCCGGAACTAGCTACCTAACCTACGAGCAGTACTTC. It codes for CASSLAGTSYLTYEQYF.

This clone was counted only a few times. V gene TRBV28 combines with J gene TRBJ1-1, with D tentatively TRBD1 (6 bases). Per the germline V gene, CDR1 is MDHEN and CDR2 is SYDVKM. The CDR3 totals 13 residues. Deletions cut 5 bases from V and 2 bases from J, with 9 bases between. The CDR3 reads CASSLRGNTEAFF. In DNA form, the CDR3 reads TGTGCCAGCAGTCTCAGGGGAAACACTGAAGCTTTCTTT.

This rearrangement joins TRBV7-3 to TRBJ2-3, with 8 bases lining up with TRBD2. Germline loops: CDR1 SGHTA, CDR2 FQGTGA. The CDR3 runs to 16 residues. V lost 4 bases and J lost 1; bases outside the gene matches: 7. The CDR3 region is CASSSNTAGGTDTQYF. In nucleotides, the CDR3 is TGTGCCAGCAGCTCTAACACAGCGGGGGGCACAGATACGCAGTATTTT.

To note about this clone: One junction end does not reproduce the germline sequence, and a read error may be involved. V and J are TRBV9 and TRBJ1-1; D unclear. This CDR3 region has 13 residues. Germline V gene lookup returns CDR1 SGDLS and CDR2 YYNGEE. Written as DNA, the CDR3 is TGTGCCAGCAGCGTCCTCCCGAACGCTGAAGCTTTCTTT. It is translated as CASSVLPNAEAFF.

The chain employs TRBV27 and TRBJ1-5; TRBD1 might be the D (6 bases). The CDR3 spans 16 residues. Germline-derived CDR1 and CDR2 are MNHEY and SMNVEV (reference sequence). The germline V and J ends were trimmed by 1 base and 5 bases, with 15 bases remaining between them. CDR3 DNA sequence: TGTGCCAGCAGTTTATTCCCAGGGGTGAAGGATCAGCCCCAGCATTTT. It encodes CASSLFPGVKDQPQHF.

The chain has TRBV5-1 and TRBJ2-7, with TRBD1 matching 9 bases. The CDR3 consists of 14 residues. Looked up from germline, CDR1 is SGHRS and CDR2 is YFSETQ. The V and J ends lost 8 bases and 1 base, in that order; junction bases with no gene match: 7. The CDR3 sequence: CASSSGTGSYEQYF. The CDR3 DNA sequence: TGCGCCAGTTCTTCCGGGACAGGGTCCTACGAGCAGTACTTC.

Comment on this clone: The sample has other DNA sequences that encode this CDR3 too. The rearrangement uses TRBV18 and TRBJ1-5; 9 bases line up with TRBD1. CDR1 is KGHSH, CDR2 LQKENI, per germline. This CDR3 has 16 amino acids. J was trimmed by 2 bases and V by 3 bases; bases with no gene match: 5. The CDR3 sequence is CASSPRTGEGNQPQHF. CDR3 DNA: TGTGCCAGCTCACCGCGGACAGGGGAGGGCAATCAGCCCCAGCATTTT.

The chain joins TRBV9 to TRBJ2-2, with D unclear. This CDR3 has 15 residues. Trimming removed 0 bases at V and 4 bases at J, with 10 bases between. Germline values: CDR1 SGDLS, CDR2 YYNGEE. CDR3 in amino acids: CASSVVTMGTGELFF. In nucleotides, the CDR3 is TGTGCCAGCAGCGTAGTTACGATGGGCACCGGGGAGCTGTTTTTT.

The CDR3 nucleotides are TGCGCCAGCAGTTCAGATGCCTACGAGCAGTACTTC. It specifies CASSSDAYEQYF. The chain recombines TRBV5-1 with TRBJ2-7; D is unresolved. This CDR3 is built from 12 residues. CDR1 SGHRS and CDR2 YFSETQ come from the germline V gene. V was cut by 5 bases and J by 2 bases, with 8 bases left in between.